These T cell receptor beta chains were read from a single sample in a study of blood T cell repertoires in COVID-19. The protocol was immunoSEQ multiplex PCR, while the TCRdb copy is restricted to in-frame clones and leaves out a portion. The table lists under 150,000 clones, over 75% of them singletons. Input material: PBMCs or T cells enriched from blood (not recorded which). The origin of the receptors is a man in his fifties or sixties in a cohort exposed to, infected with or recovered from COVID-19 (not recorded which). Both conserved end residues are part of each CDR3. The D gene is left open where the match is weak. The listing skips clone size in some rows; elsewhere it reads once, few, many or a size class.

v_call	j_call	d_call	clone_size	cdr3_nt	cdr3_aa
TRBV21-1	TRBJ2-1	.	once	TGTGCCAGCCCCGTTCCGCTACCAACTAGCGGGGGGTGGGCTGAGCAGTTCTTC	CASPVPLPTSGGWAEQFF
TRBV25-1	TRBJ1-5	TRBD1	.	TGTGCCAGCAGTCCCGGAGACAGGGACAATCAGCCCCAGCATTTT	CASSPGDRDNQPQHF
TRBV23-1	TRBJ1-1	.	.	TGCGCCAGCAGTCACGGCAGAAAGCGAGAAGCTTTCTTT	CASSHGRKREAFF
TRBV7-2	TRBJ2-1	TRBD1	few	TGTGCCAGCAGCCCCGAGGGGGGACAGGTTGGCGAGCAGTTCTTC	CASSPEGGQVGEQFF
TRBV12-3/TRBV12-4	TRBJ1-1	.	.	TGTGCCAGCAGTTTTATAGCGACTGAAGCTTTCTTT	CASSFIATEAFF
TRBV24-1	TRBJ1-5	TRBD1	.	TGTGCCACCAGTCACAGGGGGCCTCAGCCCCAGCATTTT	CATSHRGPQPQHF
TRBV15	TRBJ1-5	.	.	TGTGCCACCAGCAGAGATTTAAATAGCAATCAGCCCCAGCATTTT	CATSRDLNSNQPQHF
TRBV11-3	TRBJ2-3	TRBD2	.	TGTGCCAGCAGCTTATTCGGCGGGGGGGTCGGGGATACGCAGTATTTT	CASSLFGGGVGDTQYF
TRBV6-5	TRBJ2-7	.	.	TGTGCCAGCAGTTACTCGCGGTCCTACGAGCAGTACTTC	CASSYSRSYEQYF
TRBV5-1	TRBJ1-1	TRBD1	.	TGCGCCAGCAGCGGGGGGCAAGGACAGGTGAACACTGAAGCTTTCTTT	CASSGGQGQVNTEAFF
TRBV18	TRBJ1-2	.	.	TGTGCCAGCTCACCCCTCACCCTCAGGGGAGACTATGGCTACACCTTC	CASSPLTLRGDYGYTF
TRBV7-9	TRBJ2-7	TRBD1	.	TGTGCCAGCAGCCCTCCGGGACAGACCTACGAGCAGTACTTC	CASSPPGQTYEQYF
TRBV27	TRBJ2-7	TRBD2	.	TGTGCCAGCAGTTCATCCCACACCGGGACTAGTAAGTACGAGCAGTACTTC	CASSSSHTGTSKYEQYF
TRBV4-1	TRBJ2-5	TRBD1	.	TGCGCCAGCAGCCCCCGACAGGGGGGAGAGACCCAGTACTTC	CASSPRQGGETQYF
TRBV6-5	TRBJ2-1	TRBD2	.	TGTGCCAGCACTCGACTAGCGGGGGGACTCAATGAGCAGTTCTTC	CASTRLAGGLNEQFF
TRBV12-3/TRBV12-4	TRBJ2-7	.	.	TGTGCCAGCAGTTTAGGACAGTCGTACGAGCAGTACTTC	CASSLGQSYEQYF
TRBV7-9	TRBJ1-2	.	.	TGTGCCAGCAGTTCCTACTTATCTAACTATGGCTACACCTTC	CASSSYLSNYGYTF
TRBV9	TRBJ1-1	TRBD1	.	TGTGCCAGCAGCGTAACAGGGGCGGGGACTGAAGCTTTCTTT	CASSVTGAGTEAFF
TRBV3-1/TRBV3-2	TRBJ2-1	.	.	TGTGCCAGCAGCCTGCGTTACAATGAGCAGTTCTTC	CASSLRYNEQFF
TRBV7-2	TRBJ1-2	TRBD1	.	TGTGCCAGCAGCCAATACTGGGGACAGACTAACTATGGCTACACCTTC	CASSQYWGQTNYGYTF
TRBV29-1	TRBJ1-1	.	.	TGCAGCGGGGGCCGGGTAGGGGATGAAGCTTTCTTT	CSGGRVGDEAFF
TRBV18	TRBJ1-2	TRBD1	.	TGTGCCAGCTCACCCCAAACCGGGACAGGGGCAAGAGGCTACACCTTC	CASSPQTGTGARGYTF
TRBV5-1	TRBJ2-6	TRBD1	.	TGCGCCAGCAGCCCACAGGGGGTTGGGGCCAACGTCCTGACTTTC	CASSPQGVGANVLTF
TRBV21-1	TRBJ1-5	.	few	TGTGCCAGCAGCAAAGAGTTCCCTAGGGGAAGACGTCAGCCCCAGCATTTT	CASSKEFPRGRRQPQHF
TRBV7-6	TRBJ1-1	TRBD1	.	TGTGCCAGCAACCAACAGGGGGAAGCTTTCTTT	CASNQQGEAFF
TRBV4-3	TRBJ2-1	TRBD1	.	TGCGCCAGCAGCCAAGATTGGGCCGGGACAGCCACCAATGAGCAGTTCTTC	CASSQDWAGTATNEQFF
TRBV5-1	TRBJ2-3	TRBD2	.	TGCGCCAGCAGCTTGCTTACTAGCGGGGCAGATACGCAGTATTTT	CASSLLTSGADTQYF
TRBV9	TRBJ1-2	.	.	TGTGCCAGCAGCGTAGGTGAGAGCCTTAACTATGGCTACACCTTC	CASSVGESLNYGYTF
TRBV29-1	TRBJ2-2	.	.	TGCAGCGTCTTGTCAGGTGACGCCGGGGAGCTGTTTTTT	CSVLSGDAGELFF